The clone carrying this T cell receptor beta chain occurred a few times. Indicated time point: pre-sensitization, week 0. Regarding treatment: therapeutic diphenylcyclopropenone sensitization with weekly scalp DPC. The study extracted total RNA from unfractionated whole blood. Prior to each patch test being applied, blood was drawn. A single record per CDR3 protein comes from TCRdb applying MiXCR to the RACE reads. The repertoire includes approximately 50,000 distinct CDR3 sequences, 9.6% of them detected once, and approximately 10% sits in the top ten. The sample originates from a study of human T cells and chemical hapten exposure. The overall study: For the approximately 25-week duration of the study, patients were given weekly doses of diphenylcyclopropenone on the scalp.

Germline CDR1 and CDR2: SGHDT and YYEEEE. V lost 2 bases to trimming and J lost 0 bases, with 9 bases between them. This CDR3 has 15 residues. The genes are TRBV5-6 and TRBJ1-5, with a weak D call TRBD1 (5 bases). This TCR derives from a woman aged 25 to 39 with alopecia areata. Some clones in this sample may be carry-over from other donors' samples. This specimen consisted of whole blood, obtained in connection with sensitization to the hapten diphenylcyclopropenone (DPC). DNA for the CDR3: TGTGCCAGCAGCTTCGGGACCGCTAGCAATCAGCCCCAGCATTTT. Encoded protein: CASSFGTASNQPQHF.